The 9 T cell receptor beta chains presented below share a single source sample, sequenced in a study of blood T cell repertoires in COVID-19. Sequencing was performed with immunoSEQ multiplex PCR; in TCRdb, only in-frame clones are kept and a portion is missing. The repertoire holds about 50,000 clones, with over 75% as singletons. Sequenced material: peripheral blood. Receptors originate from a human donor in a cohort sampled during active COVID-19.

The count of this clone is one. This chain joins TRBV12-5 and TRBJ1-2, with 10 bases fitting TRBD1. The CDR3 is made up of 13 amino acids. V lost 6 bases and J lost 5; bases outside the gene matches: 3. Germline CDR1 and CDR2: LGHNT and FRNRAP. CDR3 residues: CASGRDRGYGYTF. The CDR3 bases are TGTGCTAGTGGCCGGGACAGGGGATATGGCTACACCTTC.

In this sample, this clone turned up once. CDR3 sequence (DNA): TGTGCCAGCAGTTCCGGGACTAGCGGATACAATGAGCAGTTCTTC. This gives the protein CASSSGTSGYNEQFF. The chain joins TRBV28 to TRBJ2-1; 11 bases fit TRBD2. Losses at the gene ends were 4 bases for V and 4 bases for J; bases not matched to a gene: 3. CDR1 MDHEN and CDR2 SYDVKM come from the germline V gene. The CDR3 has 15 amino acids. Combining the CDR3 with reference TRBV28 and TRBJ2-1 gives the whole variable domain DVKVTQSSRYLVKRTGEKVFLECVQDMDHENMFWYRQDPGLGLRLIYFSYDVKMKEKGDIPEGYSVSREKKERFSLILESASTNQTSMYLCASSSGTSGYNEQFFGPGTRLTVL.

The genes are TRBV4-2 and TRBJ2-1; 9 bases align to TRBD1. V shed 4 bases and J 5 bases; nucleotides not matched to a gene: 9. The CDR3 covers 16 residues. Germline V gene data show CDR1 as LGHNA and CDR2 as YNFKEQ. This CDR3 is CASSPGGTGTDNEQFF. The CDR3 DNA sequence: TGTGCCAGCAGCCCAGGCGGGACAGGGACAGACAATGAGCAGTTCTTC.

The J gene is TRBJ2-6, the V gene TRBV18; D remains ambiguous. CDR1 and CDR2 from the germline V gene are KGHSH and LQKENI. V was pared by 0 bases and J by 9 bases, with 12 bases between. The CDR3 extends over 15 amino acids. The CDR3 sequence is CASSPPRSQNNVLTF. Written as DNA, the CDR3 is TGTGCCAGCTCACCACCAAGGAGTCAGAACAACGTCCTGACTTTC.

The chain recombines TRBV6-6 with TRBJ1-5, with D maybe TRBD1 (6 bases). From germline, CDR1 is MNHNY and CDR2 SVGAGI (reference sequence). CDR3 length: 14 residues. The V and J ends lost 2 bases and 4 bases respectively, with 9 bases between them. The CDR3 DNA sequence: TGTGCCAGCAGTTACACACAGGGTAATCAGCCCCAGCATTTT. The encoded protein is CASSYTQGNQPQHF.

The rearrangement links TRBV18 to TRBJ2-2, with TRBD2 identical over 8 bases. The trim removed 6 bases at V and 5 bases at J, leaving 5 bases unmatched. There are 14 residues in the CDR3. The germline gives CDR1 KGHSH, CDR2 LQKENI. CDR3 coding DNA: TGTGCCAGCTCCCAACGGGAGGGGACCGGGGAGCTGTTTTTT. As protein: CASSQREGTGELFF.

The J gene is TRBJ1-5, the V gene TRBV20-1, with a weak D call TRBD1 (5 bases). The germline CDR1 and CDR2 sequences are DFQATT and SNEGSKA (reference sequence). V dropped 3 bases and J dropped 0 bases, with 15 bases sitting between them. This CDR3 has 16 residues. As DNA, the CDR3 is TGCAGTGCTAGTAGATACGGGGGGTATAGCAATCAGCCCCAGCATTTT. This gives the protein CSASRYGGYSNQPQHF.

The chain uses TRBV3-1 (or the pseudogene TRBV3-2) and TRBJ2-1, with 9 bases matching TRBD2. Germline V lookup: CDR1 LGHDT, CDR2 YNNKEL (reference sequence). The junction had 13 bases not matched to a gene; V was cut back by 4 bases and J by 6 bases. The CDR3 is 17 residues long. This CDR3 reads CASSPLRSGRMGNEQFF. Written as DNA, the CDR3 is TGTGCCAGCAGCCCTTTACGTAGCGGGAGAATGGGCAATGAGCAGTTCTTC.

The rearrangement uses TRBV7-2 and TRBJ1-2; 10 bases are shared with TRBD1. With 5 bases clipped from V and 5 bases from J, the junction kept 8 bases outside the gene matches. CDR1 is SGHTA, CDR2 FQGNSA, per germline. The CDR3 is 15 amino acids. The DNA of the CDR3 is TGTGCCAGCAGCACGACCGGGACAGGGGAATATGGCTACACCTTC. The encoded protein is CASSTTGTGEYGYTF. Based on the CDR3 plus reference TRBV7-2 and TRBJ1-2, the full variable domain is GAGVSQSPSNKVTEKGKDVELRCDPISGHTALYWYRQSLGQGLEFLIYFQGNSAPDKSGLPSDRFSAERTGGSVSTLTIQRTQQEDSAVYLCASSTTGTGEYGYTFGSGTRLTVV.